The rows below give T cell receptor beta chains drawn from one sample of a study of response to subunit inactivated influenza vaccine. MiXCR, run by TCRdb on the RT-PCR reads, gives a single entry per CDR3 protein. The data hold about 780,000 distinct CDR3 sequences, with less than 20% observed a single time. The sequencing here drew on PBMCs from blood, taken 5 days after vaccination. These receptors all stem from a man aged 45 to 65 who received an inactivated influenza vaccine. CDR3s include the opening cysteine and the closing phenylalanine or tryptophan. Fields, in order: D gene, V gene, J gene, clone size, CDR3 protein, CDR3 DNA. A D gene is named only where the DNA matches it firmly. Clone sizes are given selectively: once, few, many, or a class where the clone is expanded.

d_gene: -
v_gene: TRBV2
j_gene: TRBJ2-2
abundance: -
CDR3aa: CASSDPAGTYTGELFF
CDR3nt: TGTGCCAGCAGTGATCCGGCGGGAACCTACACCGGGGAGCTGTTTTTT

d_gene: TRBD1
v_gene: TRBV3-1
j_gene: TRBJ1-4
abundance: -
CDR3aa: CASSQGTGKKKLFF
CDR3nt: TGTGCCAGCAGCCAAGGGACAGGGAAAAAAAAACTGTTTTTT

d_gene: -
v_gene: TRBV28
j_gene: TRBJ2-5
abundance: -
CDR3aa: CATLNSQETQYF
CDR3nt: TGTGCCACCCTAAACAGCCAAGAGACCCAGTACTTC

d_gene: TRBD2
v_gene: TRBV6-5
j_gene: TRBJ2-3
abundance: -
CDR3aa: CASSYPMGTSGTDTQYF
CDR3nt: TGTGCCAGCAGTTACCCTATGGGGACTAGCGGGACAGATACGCAGTATTTT

d_gene: TRBD1
v_gene: TRBV7-9
j_gene: TRBJ1-6
abundance: -
CDR3aa: CASSPRGGPKVALHF
CDR3nt: TGTGCCAGCAGCCCCAGGGGGGGCCCTAAGGTGGCCCTCCACTTT

d_gene: -
v_gene: TRBV15
j_gene: TRBJ1-1
abundance: -
CDR3aa: CATSRDQEIAFF
CDR3nt: TGTGCCACCAGCAGAGATCAGGAGATAGCTTTCTTT

d_gene: -
v_gene: TRBV20-1
j_gene: TRBJ2-3
abundance: -
CDR3aa: CSARDRGRTDTQYF
CDR3nt: TGCAGTGCTAGAGATCGAGGTCGCACAGATACGCAGTATTTT

d_gene: TRBD1
v_gene: TRBV5-1
j_gene: TRBJ2-1
abundance: many
CDR3aa: CASSLEGQFNEQFF
CDR3nt: TGCGCCAGCAGCTTGGAGGGACAGTTCAATGAGCAGTTCTTC

d_gene: TRBD2
v_gene: TRBV7-7
j_gene: TRBJ2-5
abundance: few
CDR3aa: CASSSYLAAQETQYF
CDR3nt: TGTGCTAGCAGCTCATACCTAGCGGCGCAAGAGACCCAGTACTTC

d_gene: TRBD2
v_gene: TRBV5-1
j_gene: TRBJ2-5
abundance: few
CDR3aa: CASSPSGGRQETQYF
CDR3nt: TGCGCCAGCAGCCCTAGCGGGGGGCGCCAAGAGACCCAGTACTTC

d_gene: TRBD1
v_gene: TRBV5-1
j_gene: TRBJ1-2
abundance: few
CDR3aa: CASSSAGGQGYTF
CDR3nt: TGCGCCAGCAGCTCAGCAGGGGGCCAAGGCTACACCTTC

d_gene: -
v_gene: TRBV10-3
j_gene: TRBJ1-6
abundance: -
CDR3aa: CATGNSGLSPLHF
CDR3nt: TGTGCCACCGGGAATTCGGGGCTTTCACCCCTCCACTTT

d_gene: -
v_gene: TRBV5-1
j_gene: TRBJ2-7
abundance: -
CDR3aa: CASSGGPGTYEQYF
CDR3nt: TGCGCCAGCAGCGGGGGACCGGGGACCTACGAGCAGTACTTC

d_gene: TRBD2
v_gene: TRBV12-3/TRBV12-4
j_gene: TRBJ2-1
abundance: many
CDR3aa: CTISFGPVGGRIPYNEQFF
CDR3nt: TGTACCATCAGTTTCGGGCCTGTCGGCGGGAGGATACCCTACAATGAGCAGTTCTTC

d_gene: TRBD1
v_gene: TRBV20-1
j_gene: TRBJ2-1
abundance: -
CDR3aa: CSAPFGGTGMSGGEQFF
CDR3nt: TGCAGTGCCCCTTTTGGTGGGACAGGGATGTCCGGGGGTGAGCAGTTCTTC

d_gene: TRBD1
v_gene: TRBV7-3
j_gene: TRBJ2-1
abundance: many
CDR3aa: CASSATGVNEQFF
CDR3nt: TGTGCCAGCAGCGCGACAGGGGTCAATGAGCAGTTCTTC

d_gene: TRBD1
v_gene: TRBV12-3/TRBV12-4
j_gene: TRBJ1-1
abundance: few
CDR3aa: CASSPPRDRGTEAFF
CDR3nt: TGTGCCAGCAGCCCGCCCCGGGACAGGGGGACTGAAGCTTTCTTT

d_gene: -
v_gene: TRBV7-9
j_gene: TRBJ2-3
abundance: -
CDR3aa: CASRYTGADTQYF
CDR3nt: TGTGCCAGCAGATACACGGGGGCAGATACGCAGTATTTT

d_gene: TRBD1
v_gene: TRBV29-1
j_gene: TRBJ1-2
abundance: -
CDR3aa: CSAPQGEVYGYTF
CDR3nt: TGCAGCGCTCCACAGGGGGAGGTCTATGGCTACACCTTC

d_gene: TRBD1
v_gene: TRBV5-1
j_gene: TRBJ1-2
abundance: few
CDR3aa: CASSEGTGGTYGYTF
CDR3nt: TGCGCCAGCAGCGAAGGGACAGGGGGCACCTATGGCTACACCTTC

d_gene: -
v_gene: TRBV12-3/TRBV12-4
j_gene: TRBJ2-7
abundance: few
CDR3aa: CASSPPLEDEQYF
CDR3nt: TGTGCCAGCAGTCCACCCTTAGAGGACGAGCAGTACTTC

d_gene: -
v_gene: TRBV28
j_gene: TRBJ1-4
abundance: -
CDR3aa: CASSSGQTNEKLFF
CDR3nt: TGTGCCAGCAGTTCAGGGCAAACTAATGAAAAACTGTTTTTT

d_gene: TRBD2
v_gene: TRBV6-1
j_gene: TRBJ2-5
abundance: many
CDR3aa: CASRTGTSEETQYF
CDR3nt: TGTGCCAGCAGAACCGGGACTAGCGAAGAGACCCAGTACTTC

d_gene: -
v_gene: TRBV7-9
j_gene: TRBJ1-1
abundance: -
CDR3aa: CASSFTTNTEAFF
CDR3nt: TGTGCCAGCAGCTTTACCACGAACACTGAAGCTTTCTTT

d_gene: -
v_gene: TRBV15
j_gene: TRBJ1-5
abundance: few
CDR3aa: CATSRQNGLPYQPQHF
CDR3nt: TGTGCCACCAGCAGGCAAAATGGCCTTCCCTATCAGCCCCAGCATTTT

d_gene: -
v_gene: TRBV2
j_gene: TRBJ2-5
abundance: -
CDR3aa: CASSEVRGETQYF
CDR3nt: TGTGCCAGCAGTGAAGTCAGGGGTGAGACCCAGTACTTC

d_gene: TRBD2
v_gene: TRBV28
j_gene: TRBJ2-1
abundance: -
CDR3aa: CASRTGAGGTYNEQFF
CDR3nt: TGTGCCAGCAGGACGGGGGCGGGGGGGACCTACAATGAGCAGTTCTTC

d_gene: -
v_gene: TRBV9
j_gene: TRBJ2-7
abundance: -
CDR3aa: CASSVGGAPTYEQYF
CDR3nt: TGTGCCAGCAGCGTAGGTGGGGCGCCGACCTACGAGCAGTACTTC

d_gene: -
v_gene: TRBV7-8
j_gene: TRBJ1-1
abundance: few
CDR3aa: CASSLAGHRSNTEAFF
CDR3nt: TGTGCCAGCAGCTTAGCGGGACACCGATCGAACACTGAAGCTTTCTTT

d_gene: -
v_gene: TRBV4-2
j_gene: TRBJ2-1
abundance: -
CDR3aa: CASSQDPGPSSYNEQFF
CDR3nt: TGTGCCAGCAGCCAAGACCCCGGACCGAGCTCCTACAATGAGCAGTTCTTC

d_gene: -
v_gene: TRBV7-2
j_gene: TRBJ2-7
abundance: few
CDR3aa: CASSLFLGGLVYEQYF
CDR3nt: TGTGCCAGCAGCTTATTCCTAGGGGGATTGGTCTACGAGCAGTACTTC

d_gene: -
v_gene: TRBV12-3/TRBV12-4
j_gene: TRBJ2-3
abundance: many
CDR3aa: CASRAYYGGLDTQYF
CDR3nt: TGTGCCAGCAGGGCTTACTACGGGGGGCTGGATACGCAGTATTTT

d_gene: TRBD2
v_gene: TRBV20-1
j_gene: TRBJ2-5
abundance: few
CDR3aa: CSASLLDGTSQETQYF
CDR3nt: TGCAGTGCTAGCCTGTTGGATGGGACTAGTCAAGAGACCCAGTACTTC

d_gene: -
v_gene: TRBV5-8
j_gene: TRBJ2-7
abundance: few
CDR3aa: CASNYQGGAKYEQYF
CDR3nt: TGTGCCAGCAACTACCAAGGAGGGGCGAAGTACGAGCAGTACTTC

d_gene: TRBD1
v_gene: TRBV4-3
j_gene: TRBJ2-2
abundance: -
CDR3aa: CASSPMAGGRDTGELFF
CDR3nt: TGCGCCAGCAGCCCTATGGCAGGGGGTCGTGACACCGGGGAGCTGTTTTTT

d_gene: -
v_gene: TRBV7-2
j_gene: TRBJ1-5
abundance: -
CDR3aa: CASSLASATQPQHF
CDR3nt: TGTGCCAGCAGCTTAGCTTCCGCGACTCAGCCCCAGCATTTT

d_gene: -
v_gene: TRBV29-1
j_gene: TRBJ2-5
abundance: few
CDR3aa: CSVDGDEGKQETQYF
CDR3nt: TGCAGCGTTGACGGGGATGAGGGCAAACAAGAGACCCAGTACTTC

d_gene: -
v_gene: TRBV20-1
j_gene: TRBJ1-6
abundance: few
CDR3aa: CSVTDRGWLHF
CDR3nt: TGCAGTGTCACAGACCGGGGATGGCTCCACTTT

d_gene: -
v_gene: TRBV10-3
j_gene: TRBJ2-1
abundance: many
CDR3aa: CAISDTTLGYNEQFF
CDR3nt: TGTGCCATCAGTGATACTACGTTGGGCTACAATGAGCAGTTCTTC

d_gene: -
v_gene: TRBV7-9
j_gene: TRBJ2-7
abundance: -
CDR3aa: CASSFVGHSYEQYF
CDR3nt: TGTGCCAGCAGCTTCGTCGGACACTCCTACGAGCAGTACTTC

d_gene: -
v_gene: TRBV20-1
j_gene: TRBJ1-5
abundance: -
CDR3aa: CSAGNPDQPQHF
CDR3nt: TGCAGTGCTGGAAATCCGGATCAGCCCCAGCATTTT

d_gene: -
v_gene: TRBV20-1
j_gene: TRBJ2-4
abundance: -
CDR3aa: CSARDTGTQGSGIQYF
CDR3nt: TGCAGTGCTAGAGATACCGGGACCCAAGGGAGTGGCATTCAGTACTTC

d_gene: -
v_gene: TRBV20-1
j_gene: TRBJ2-2
abundance: few
CDR3aa: CSASLASRETGELFF
CDR3nt: TGCAGTGCTAGTTTGGCTAGCCGAGAGACCGGGGAGCTGTTTTTT

d_gene: TRBD1
v_gene: TRBV6-1
j_gene: TRBJ2-7
abundance: -
CDR3aa: CASSWGLTGVASYEQYF
CDR3nt: TGTGCCAGCAGCTGGGGATTGACAGGGGTGGCCTCCTACGAGCAGTACTTC

d_gene: TRBD2
v_gene: TRBV7-9
j_gene: TRBJ2-5
abundance: few
CDR3aa: CASSFNLAGDETQYF
CDR3nt: TGTGCCAGCAGCTTCAATCTAGCGGGAGACGAGACCCAGTACTTC

d_gene: TRBD1
v_gene: TRBV5-5
j_gene: TRBJ1-5
abundance: -
CDR3aa: CASSRATGVGQPQHF
CDR3nt: TGTGCCAGCAGTCGCGCCACAGGGGTGGGTCAGCCCCAGCATTTT

d_gene: TRBD2
v_gene: TRBV18
j_gene: TRBJ2-1
abundance: -
CDR3aa: CASSLRGGGIYNEQFF
CDR3nt: TGTGCCAGCTCACTTCGCGGCGGGGGTATTTACAATGAGCAGTTCTTC

d_gene: -
v_gene: TRBV29-1
j_gene: TRBJ1-1
abundance: many
CDR3aa: CSVEDPLGGGGLNTEAFF
CDR3nt: TGCAGCGTTGAAGATCCCCTCGGGGGGGGCGGCTTGAACACTGAAGCTTTCTTT

d_gene: -
v_gene: TRBV7-6
j_gene: TRBJ2-7
abundance: -
CDR3aa: CASSSQALYEQYF
CDR3nt: TGTGCCAGCAGCTCCCAGGCCCTCTACGAGCAGTACTTC

d_gene: TRBD1
v_gene: TRBV4-3
j_gene: TRBJ2-2
abundance: many
CDR3aa: CASSQDPGQGRAGELFF
CDR3nt: TGCGCCAGCAGCCAGGACCCGGGACAGGGGAGGGCCGGGGAGCTGTTTTTT

d_gene: -
v_gene: TRBV10-3
j_gene: TRBJ2-5
abundance: many
CDR3aa: CAISQWAETQYF
CDR3nt: TGTGCCATCAGTCAGTGGGCAGAGACCCAGTACTTC

d_gene: -
v_gene: TRBV6-1
j_gene: TRBJ1-5
abundance: -
CDR3aa: CASSPGGVGNQPQHF
CDR3nt: TGTGCCAGCAGTCCCGGCGGGGTGGGCAATCAGCCCCAGCATTTT

d_gene: TRBD2
v_gene: TRBV20-1
j_gene: TRBJ2-3
abundance: few
CDR3aa: CSADRLAGGFTSTDTQYF
CDR3nt: TGCAGTGCCGATCGACTAGCGGGAGGTTTTACTAGCACAGATACGCAGTATTTT

d_gene: TRBD1
v_gene: TRBV6-1
j_gene: TRBJ1-1
abundance: once
CDR3aa: CASREHRGGFTEAFF
CDR3nt: TGTGCCAGCAGGGAACACAGGGGTGGGTTCACTGAAGCTTTCTTT

d_gene: -
v_gene: TRBV9
j_gene: TRBJ2-7
abundance: -
CDR3aa: CASSVGGSYYEQYF
CDR3nt: TGTGCCAGCAGCGTAGGGGGTTCTTACTACGAGCAGTACTTC

d_gene: -
v_gene: TRBV30
j_gene: TRBJ2-5
abundance: -
CDR3aa: CAWSNGAETQYF
CDR3nt: TGTGCCTGGAGTAACGGGGCTGAGACCCAGTACTTC